This T cell receptor beta chain was recovered during a study of PD-L1 blockade in urothelial cancer. Looking at the study overall: Patients had been given 0 to 3 earlier chemotherapy regimens. Blood analysis was done at 3 weeks (second dose) and 6 weeks after treatment began.

Synthetic TCR analog templates were added to each PCR reaction. Only in-frame clones appear in the TCRdb table, and some are missing; sequencing was by immunoSEQ multiplex PCR. Seen here are fewer than 60,000 clones, around 84% observed once, and the top ten hold more than 3%. The sample's time point: pretreatment peripheral blood. Each patient supplied 1 to 8 pretreatment and on-treatment samples. The receptor's source is a man in his 70s with urothelial cancer. The source material was PBMCs, sampled around atezolizumab (anti-PD-L1) treatment.

The CDR3 sequence is CASSRNQGTANEAFF. CDR3 bases: TGTGCCAGCAGCCGGAACCAAGGGACAGCTAATGAAGCTTTCTTT. The chain employs TRBV11-2 and TRBJ1-1; 7 bases agree with TRBD1. J gave up 7 bases and V 5 bases, and 13 bases lay outside the gene matches. The CDR3 loop spans 15 amino acids. CDR1 and CDR2 (germline): SGHAT, FQNNGV.